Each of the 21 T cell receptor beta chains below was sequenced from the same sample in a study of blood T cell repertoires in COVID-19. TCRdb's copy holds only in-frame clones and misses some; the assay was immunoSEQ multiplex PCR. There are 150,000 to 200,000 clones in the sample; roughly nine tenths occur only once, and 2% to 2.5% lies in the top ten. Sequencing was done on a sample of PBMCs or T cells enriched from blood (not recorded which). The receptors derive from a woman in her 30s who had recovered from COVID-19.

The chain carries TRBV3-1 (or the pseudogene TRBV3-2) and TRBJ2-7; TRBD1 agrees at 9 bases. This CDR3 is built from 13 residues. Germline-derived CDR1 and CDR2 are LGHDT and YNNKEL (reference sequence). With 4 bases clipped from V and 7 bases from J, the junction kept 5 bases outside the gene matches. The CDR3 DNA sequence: TGTGCCAGCAGCCGGATGACAGGGGGAGAGCAGTACTTC. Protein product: CASSRMTGGEQYF.

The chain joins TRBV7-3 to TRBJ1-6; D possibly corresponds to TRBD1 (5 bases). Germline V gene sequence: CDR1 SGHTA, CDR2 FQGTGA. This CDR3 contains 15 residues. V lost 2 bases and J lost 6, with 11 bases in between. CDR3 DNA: TGTGCCAGCAGCTTATGGGGGGTGTCTAATTCACCCCTCCACTTT. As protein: CASSLWGVSNSPLHF.

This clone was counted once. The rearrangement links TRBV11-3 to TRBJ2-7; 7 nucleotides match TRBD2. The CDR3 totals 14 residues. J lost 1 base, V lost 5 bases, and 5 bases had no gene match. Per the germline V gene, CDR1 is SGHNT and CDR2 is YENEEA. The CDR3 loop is CASSPGTNSYEQYF. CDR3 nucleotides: TGTGCCAGCAGCCCGGGGACTAATTCCTACGAGCAGTACTTC.

The CDR3: CASSYGLGQVNSPLHF. CDR3 DNA sequence: TGTGCCAGCAGTTACGGGTTGGGACAGGTGAATTCACCCCTCCACTTT. The chain uses TRBV6-5 and TRBJ1-6; 8 nucleotides agree with TRBD1. CDR1 MNHEY and CDR2 SVGAGI come from the germline V gene. With 2 bases clipped from V and 7 bases from J, the junction kept 7 bases outside the gene matches. This CDR3 contains 16 residues.

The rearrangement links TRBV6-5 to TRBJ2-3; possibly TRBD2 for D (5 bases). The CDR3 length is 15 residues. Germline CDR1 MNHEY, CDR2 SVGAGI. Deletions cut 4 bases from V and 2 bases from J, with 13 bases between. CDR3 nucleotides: TGTGCCAGCAGTTTAAGGACTGGAAACACAGATACGCAGTATTTT. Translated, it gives CASSLRTGNTDTQYF.

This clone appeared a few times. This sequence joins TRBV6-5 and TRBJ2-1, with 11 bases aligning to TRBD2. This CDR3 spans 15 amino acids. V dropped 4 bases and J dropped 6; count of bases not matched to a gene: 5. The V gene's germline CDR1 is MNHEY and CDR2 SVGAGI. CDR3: CASSSLAGGGNEQFF. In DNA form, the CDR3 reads TGTGCCAGCAGTTCCCTAGCGGGGGGTGGCAATGAGCAGTTCTTC.

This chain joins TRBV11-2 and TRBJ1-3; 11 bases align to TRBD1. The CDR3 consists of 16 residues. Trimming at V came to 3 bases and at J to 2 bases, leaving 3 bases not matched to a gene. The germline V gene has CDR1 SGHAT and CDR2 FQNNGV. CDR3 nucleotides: TGTGCCAGCAGCTTTTGGGGACAGGGGGCTGGAAACACCATATATTTT. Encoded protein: CASSFWGQGAGNTIYF. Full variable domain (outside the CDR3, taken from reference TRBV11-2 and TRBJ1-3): EAGVAQSPRYKIIEKRQSVAFWCNPISGHATLYWYQQILGQGPKLLIQFQNNGVVDDSQLPKDRFSAERLKGVDSTLKIQPAKLEDSAVYLCASSFWGQGAGNTIYFGEGSWLTVV.

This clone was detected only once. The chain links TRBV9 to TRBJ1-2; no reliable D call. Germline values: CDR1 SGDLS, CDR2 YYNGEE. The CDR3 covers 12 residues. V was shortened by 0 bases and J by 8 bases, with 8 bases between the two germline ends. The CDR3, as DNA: TGTGCCAGCAGCGTAGGGGCCAGGGGCTACACCTTC. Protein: CASSVGARGYTF.

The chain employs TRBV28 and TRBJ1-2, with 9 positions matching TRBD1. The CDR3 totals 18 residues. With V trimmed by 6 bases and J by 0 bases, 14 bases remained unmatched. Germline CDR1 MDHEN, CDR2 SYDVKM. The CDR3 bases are TGTGCCAGCAGCACGACCGGGACAGGGTCCTTCGCTAACTATGGCTACACCTTC. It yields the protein CASSTTGTGSFANYGYTF.

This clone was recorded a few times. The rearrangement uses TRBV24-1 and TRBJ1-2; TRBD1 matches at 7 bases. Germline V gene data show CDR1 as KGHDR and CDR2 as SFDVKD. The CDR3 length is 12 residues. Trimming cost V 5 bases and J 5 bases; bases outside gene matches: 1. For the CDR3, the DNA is TGTGCCACCAGTGGACAGGGATATGGCTACACCTTC. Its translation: CATSGQGYGYTF.

For the CDR3, the DNA is TGTGCCACCAGCAGAGATAGGGGGACAGCGAGGGGCCAGCCCCAGCATTTT. Its translation is CATSRDRGTARGQPQHF. The chain links TRBV15 to TRBJ1-5; 7 bases are a match to TRBD1. Trimming removed 0 bases from V and 7 bases from J; junction bases left unmatched: 12. The CDR3 spans 17 residues. Germline V lookup: CDR1 LNHNV, CDR2 YYDKDF (reference sequence).

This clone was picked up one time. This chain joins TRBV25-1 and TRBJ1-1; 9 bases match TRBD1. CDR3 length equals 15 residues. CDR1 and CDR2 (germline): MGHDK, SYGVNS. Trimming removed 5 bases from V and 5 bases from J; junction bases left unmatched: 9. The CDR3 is CASSRPGQGKTEAFF. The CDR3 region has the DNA TGTGCCAGCAGTAGACCGGGACAGGGAAAAACTGAAGCTTTCTTT.

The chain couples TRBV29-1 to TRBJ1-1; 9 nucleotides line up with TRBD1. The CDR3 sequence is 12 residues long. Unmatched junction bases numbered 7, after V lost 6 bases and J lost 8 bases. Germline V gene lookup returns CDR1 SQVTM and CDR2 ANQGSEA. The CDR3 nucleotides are TGCAGCGTCCTTACAGGGGGCGAGGAAGCTTTCTTT. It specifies CSVLTGGEEAFF.

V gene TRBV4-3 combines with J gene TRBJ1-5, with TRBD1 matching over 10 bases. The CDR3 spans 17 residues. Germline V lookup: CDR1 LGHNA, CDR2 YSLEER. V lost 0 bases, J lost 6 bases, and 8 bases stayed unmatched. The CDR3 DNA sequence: TGCGCCAGCAGCCAAGATTTGGGACAGGGGTCTATTCAGCCCCAGCATTTT. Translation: CASSQDLGQGSIQPQHF.

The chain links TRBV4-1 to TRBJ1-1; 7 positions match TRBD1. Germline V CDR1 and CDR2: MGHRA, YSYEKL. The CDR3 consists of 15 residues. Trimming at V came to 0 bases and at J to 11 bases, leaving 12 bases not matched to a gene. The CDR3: CASSQDRDSLENAFF. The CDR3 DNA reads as TGCGCCAGCAGCCAAGACCGGGACAGCCTAGAGAATGCTTTCTTT.

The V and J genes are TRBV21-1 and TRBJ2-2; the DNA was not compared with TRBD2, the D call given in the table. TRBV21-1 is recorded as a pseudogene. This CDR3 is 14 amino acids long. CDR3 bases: TGTGCCTCGGCGGTAGGTACCTACACCGGGGAGCTGTTTTTT. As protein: CASAVGTYTGELFF.

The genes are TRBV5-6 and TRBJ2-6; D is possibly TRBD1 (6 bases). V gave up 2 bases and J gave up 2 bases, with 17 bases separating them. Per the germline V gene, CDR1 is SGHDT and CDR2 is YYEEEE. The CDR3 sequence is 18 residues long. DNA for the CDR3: TGTGCCAGCAGCTTAACAACTCAGGGGATGGCTGGGGCCAACGTCCTGACTTTC. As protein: CASSLTTQGMAGANVLTF.

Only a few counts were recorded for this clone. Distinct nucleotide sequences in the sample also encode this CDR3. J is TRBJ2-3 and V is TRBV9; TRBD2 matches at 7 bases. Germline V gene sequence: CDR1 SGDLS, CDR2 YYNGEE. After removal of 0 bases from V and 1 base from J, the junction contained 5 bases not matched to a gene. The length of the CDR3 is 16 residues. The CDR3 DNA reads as TGTGCCAGCAGCGTAGGTGGGGGAGGGGGCACAGATACGCAGTATTTT. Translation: CASSVGGGGGTDTQYF.

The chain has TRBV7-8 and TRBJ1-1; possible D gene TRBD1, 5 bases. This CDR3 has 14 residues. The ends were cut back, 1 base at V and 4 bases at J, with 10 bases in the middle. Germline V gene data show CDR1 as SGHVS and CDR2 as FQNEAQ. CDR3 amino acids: CASSLGQWSTEAFF. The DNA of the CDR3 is TGTGCCAGCAGCTTAGGACAGTGGTCCACTGAAGCTTTCTTT.

CDR3 in DNA: TGCGCCAGCAGCTTTGGGGGACAGGGAGAAAATCCAAAAATGGGCCGGCTTCAGCCCCAGCATTTT. It translates to CASSFGGQGENPKMGRLQPQHF. J is TRBJ1-5 and V is TRBV5-1; TRBD1 aligns across 9 bases. The CDR3 has 22 residues. The trim removed 2 bases at V and 6 bases at J, leaving 27 bases unmatched. Germline CDR1 SGHRS, CDR2 YFSETQ.

CDR3 in amino acids: CASSIYSFSNQPQHF. CDR3 coding DNA: TGTGCCAGTAGTATATACTCCTTTAGCAATCAGCCCCAGCATTTT. This rearrangement joins TRBV19 to TRBJ1-5, with D unclear. The CDR3 has 15 residues. Trimming shortened V by 2 bases and J by 0 bases, and 8 bases separated the two germline ends. The germline gives CDR1 LNHDA, CDR2 SQIVND (reference sequence).